One sample yielded the 23 T cell receptor beta chains listed below, sequenced in a study of T cell repertoires in cytomegalovirus infection. Their antigens are not known. TCRdb reanalysed the reads using MiXCR and keeps one entry per CDR3 protein. The sample contains 650,000 to 900,000 distinct CDR3 sequences, about 31% of which appear only once. Sequencing used cultured CD8+ T cells from PBMCs, obtained from culture after CMV antigen stimulation. The origin of the receptors is a human donor in good health (CMV status not recorded). Some clones in this sample may be carry-over from other donors' samples.

A word on this clonotype: No DNA is shown, since the ends of the CDR3 on it are uncertain; the CDR3 is the one TCRdb lists. The chain links TRBV27 to TRBJ2-1; the D call in the table, TRBD1, was not verified against the DNA. The CDR3 has 13 residues if both end residues are counted. The germline gives CDR1 MNHEY, CDR2 SMNVEV (reference sequence). The CDR3 protein is CASRPPGRAGQFF.

This chain connects TRBV7-8 to TRBJ2-2; D is uncertain. Trimming took 4 bases from V and 7 from J, leaving 16 bases between them. This CDR3 has 15 residues. Germline loops: CDR1 SGHVS, CDR2 FQNEAQ. This CDR3 reads CASSSGPSKYGELFF. Here the CDR3 DNA reads TGTGCCAGCAGCTCCGGACCGTCTAAGTACGGGGAGCTGTTTTTT. The whole variable domain, remainder taken from reference TRBV7-8 and TRBJ2-2, is GAGVSQSPRYKVAKRGQDVALRCDPISGHVSLFWYQQALGQGPEFLTYFQNEAQLDKSGLPSDRFFAERPEGSVSTLKIQRTQQEDSAVYLCASSSGPSKYGELFFGEGSRLTVL.

The chain recombines TRBV6-1 with TRBJ2-7, with D perhaps matching TRBD2 (6 bases). The CDR3 loop spans 13 amino acids. V was shortened by 1 base and J by 2 bases, with 6 bases between the two germline ends. From germline, CDR1 is MNHNS and CDR2 SASEGT. This chain's CDR3 is CASSEGEAYEQYF. For the CDR3, the DNA is TGTGCCAGCAGTGAAGGGGAGGCCTACGAGCAGTACTTC.

The chain combines TRBV15 with TRBJ1-5, with TRBD1 identical over 7 bases. The germline gives CDR1 LNHNV, CDR2 YYDKDF (reference sequence). V lost 1 base and J lost 3; bases outside the gene matches: 3. The CDR3 loop spans 15 amino acids. The CDR3: CATSRVGTVNQPQHF. CDR3 DNA sequence: TGTGCCACCAGCAGAGTTGGGACAGTCAATCAGCCCCAGCATTTT.

The V gene is TRBV7-8, the J gene TRBJ2-7; tentative D call: TRBD1 (5 bases). CDR3 length: 14 residues. The germline gives CDR1 SGHVS, CDR2 FQNEAQ. Between the trimmed V and J ends, which lost 2 bases and 4 bases, there was a span of 12 bases. CDR3 nucleotide sequence: TGTGCCAGCAGCTTAAGGCTGGGGCCATACGAGCAGTACGTC. Translating gives CASSLRLGPYEQYV.

V gene TRBV6-1 combines with J gene TRBJ1-5; TRBD1 might be the D (6 bases). V was pared by 6 bases and J by 7 bases, with 22 bases between. Germline CDR1 is MNHNS and CDR2 is SASEGT. This CDR3 has 16 residues. The CDR3 DNA reads TGTGCCAGCAGCCTAGCACCACAGGGCGCGGGGCAGCCCCAGCATTTT. Its protein is CASSLAPQGAGQPQHF.

The CDR3 loop reads CASSAGAEEETQYF. CDR3 DNA: TGTGCCAGCAGCGCCGGGGCTGAGGAAGAGACCCAGTACTTC. The chain has TRBV11-3 and TRBJ2-5, with D perhaps given as TRBD1 or TRBD2 (5 bases each). The germline V gene has CDR1 SGHNT and CDR2 YENEEA. CDR3 size: 14 residues. Trimming stripped 5 bases from V and 3 bases from J, with 13 bases between. Combining the CDR3 with reference TRBV11-3 and TRBJ2-5 gives the whole variable domain EAGVVQSPRYKIIEKKQPVAFWCNPISGHNTLYWYLQNLGQGPELLIRYENEEAVDDSQLPKDRFSAERLKGVDSTLKIQPAELGDSAVYLCASSAGAEEETQYFGPGTRLLVL.

This clonotype was detected many times. This rearrangement joins TRBV12-3 or TRBV12-4 to TRBJ2-7; D remains ambiguous. V gave up 3 bases and J gave up 0 bases, with 18 bases separating them. The CDR3 sequence is 17 residues long. The CDR3 loop reads CASSLYLDYLSSYEQYV. The CDR3 DNA reads as TGTGCCAGCAGTTTGTACTTAGATTACCTTAGCTCCTACGAGCAGTACGTC.

This clonotype was seen only a few times. This sequence joins TRBV9 and TRBJ1-5; D remains ambiguous. Trimming removed 2 bases from V and 1 base from J, with 10 bases in between. The CDR3 has 15 residues. Germline V gives CDR1 SGDLS, CDR2 YYNGEE. The CDR3 sequence is CASSVGDSSNQPQHF. The DNA for the CDR3 is TGTGCCAGCAGCGTTGGGGATTCAAGCAATCAGCCCCAGCATTTT.

At least ten counts were recorded for this clonotype. This sequence joins TRBV12-3 or TRBV12-4 and TRBJ1-4; 7 nucleotides align to TRBD1. The J segment lost 0 bases and the V segment lost 8 bases, leaving 15 bases of the junction unmatched. This CDR3 is built from 18 residues. The CDR3 spells CASSTLGGDGATNEKLFF. CDR3 in DNA: TGTGCCAGCTCGACCTTAGGGGGCGACGGTGCAACTAATGAAAAACTGTTTTTT.

This clonotype was detected only a few times. This rearrangement joins TRBV19 to TRBJ1-5; TRBD1 agrees at 9 bases. V shed 7 bases and J 7 bases; nucleotides not matched to a gene: 11. Per germline, CDR1 LNHDA and CDR2 SQIVND (reference sequence). This CDR3 contains 15 residues. The CDR3 spells CASTPRNRGRQPQHF. CDR3 DNA: TGTGCCAGTACCCCAAGAAACAGGGGGCGACAGCCCCAGCATTTT.

The chain links TRBV27 to TRBJ2-1; the match to TRBD2 covers 12 bases. Germline values: CDR1 MNHEY, CDR2 SMNVEV (reference sequence). CDR3 length: 14 amino acids. V dropped 6 bases and J dropped 8; count of bases not matched to a gene: 5. The CDR3 spells CASRASGGADEQFF. The CDR3, as DNA: TGTGCCAGCAGGGCTAGCGGGGGGGCAGATGAGCAGTTCTTC.

In this sample, this clonotype turned up a few times. This chain joins TRBV7-9 and TRBJ2-4; D may match TRBD1 or TRBD2 (5 bases each). Per germline, CDR1 SEHNR and CDR2 FQNEAQ (reference sequence). The V end was cut by 6 bases, the J end by 3 bases, with 15 bases between. The length of the CDR3 is 15 residues. CDR3 DNA sequence: TGTGCCAGCAGAACTTCGGGGCCGGGCAAAAACATTCAGTACTTC. It is translated as CASRTSGPGKNIQYF.

V and J are TRBV6-5 and TRBJ1-1, with no clear D. Trimming took 2 bases from V and 1 from J, leaving 11 bases between them. Germline CDR1 and CDR2: MNHEY and SVGAGI. CDR3 length: 15 amino acids. CDR3 bases: TGTGCCAGCAGTTACCGCTGGAAGGAGAACACTGAAGCTTTCTTT. This gives the protein CASSYRWKENTEAFF.

The V call is TRBV12-3 or TRBV12-4, the J call TRBJ2-2; TRBD1 aligns across 8 bases. The CDR3 is made up of 14 amino acids. The J segment lost 4 bases and the V segment lost 5 bases, leaving 3 bases of the junction unmatched. The CDR3 loop is CASSRTGSTGELFF. CDR3 bases: TGTGCCAGCAGTCGGACAGGGAGCACCGGGGAGCTGTTTTTT.

The gene calls are TRBV20-1 and TRBJ2-3; D might be TRBD2 (7 bases). Germline loops: CDR1 DFQATT, CDR2 SNEGSKA (reference sequence). The CDR3 runs to 19 residues. V lost 0 bases and J 2 bases, leaving 24 bases between the germline ends. The CDR3 region is CSARDGPRGPTQLTDTQYF. CDR3 coding DNA: TGCAGTGCTAGAGATGGCCCGCGGGGGCCGACTCAACTCACAGATACGCAGTATTTT.

The CDR3 DNA reads TGTGCCAGCAGCCAAGCCGTACAGGGACTAAGGGAGCAGTTCTTC. It specifies CASSQAVQGLREQFF. This chain links TRBV14 with TRBJ2-1; D might be TRBD2 (7 bases). This CDR3 has 15 amino acids. V was cut by 1 base and J by 10 bases, with 17 bases left in between. CDR1 and CDR2 (germline): SGHDN, FVKESK.

The rearrangement joins TRBV7-2 to TRBJ1-5; D gene unclear. The CDR3 totals 15 residues. Germline assignment: CDR1 SGHTA and CDR2 FQGNSA. Trimming took 5 bases from V and 7 from J, leaving 18 bases between them. The CDR3 nucleotides read TGTGCCAGCAGCCAAGGACTTTCAGTTATGCAGCCCCAGCATTTT. Translation: CASSQGLSVMQPQHF. The variable domain in full, completed from reference TRBV7-2 and TRBJ1-5, reads GAGVSQSPSNKVTEKGKDVELRCDPISGHTALYWYRQSLGQGLEFLIYFQGNSAPDKSGLPSDRFSAERTGGSVSTLTIQRTQQEDSAVYLCASSQGLSVMQPQHFGDGTRLSIL.

This clonotype turned up a few times. The V gene is TRBV6-2 or TRBV6-3, the J gene TRBJ1-6; a weak D match, TRBD1 (6 bases). CDR1 is MNHEY and CDR2 is SVGEGT in the germline V gene. CDR3 length: 16 residues. Between the trimmed V and J ends, which lost 2 bases and 6 bases, there was a span of 14 bases. CDR3 residues: CASSYLNRETNSPLHF. CDR3 in DNA: TGTGCCAGCAGTTACCTTAACAGGGAGACTAATTCACCCCTCCACTTT.

In its sample, this clonotype was seen a few times. Sequence at one end of the junction differs from germline and may be a read error. J is TRBJ2-5 and V is TRBV7-6, with TRBD2 matching 8 bases. The germline gives CDR1 SGHVS, CDR2 FNYEAQ. The CDR3 covers 15 residues. CDR3 nucleotides: TGTGCTAGCAGCCCGGCAGGACTAGCAGAAGAGACCCAGTACTTC. Translated, it gives CASSPAGLAEETQYF.

This clonotype was seen only a few times. Written as DNA, the CDR3 is TGTGCCAGCAGTTTACCCCAGGGTCTCGGCGGGGAGCTGTTTTTT. Translation: CASSLPQGLGGELFF. The chain joins TRBV12-3 or TRBV12-4 to TRBJ2-2, with D possibly being TRBD1 (5 bases). The V and J ends lost 2 bases and 7 bases respectively, with 14 bases between them. The length of the CDR3 is 15 residues.

Concerning this clonotype itself: The junction does not match germline at one end; this may be a read error. The chain employs TRBV7-6 and TRBJ1-2, with D possibly matching TRBD1 (5 bases). In germline, CDR1 is SGHVS, CDR2 FNYEAQ. The CDR3 loop spans 16 amino acids. The CDR3: CANSLDEGAGPQGYTF. The CDR3 coding sequence is TGTGCCAACAGCTTAGATGAAGGGGCAGGCCCTCAGGGCTACACCTTC. Looking up the rest from reference TRBV7-6 and TRBJ1-2 gives the full variable domain: GAGVSQSPRYKVTKRGQDVALRCDPISGHVSLYWYRQALGQGPEFLTYFNYEAQQDKSGLPNDRFSAERPEGSISTLTIQRTEQRDSAMYRCANSLDEGAGPQGYTFGSGTRLTVV.

The chain employs TRBV6-2 or TRBV6-3 and TRBJ2-1; D may be TRBD2 (6 bases). V lost 7 bases and J 4 bases, leaving 17 bases between the germline ends. CDR3 length: 15 residues. Germline values: CDR1 MNHEY, CDR2 SVGEGT. Here the CDR3 reads CASIGGTPLYNEQFF. The CDR3 DNA follows: TGTGCCAGCATAGGCGGGACCCCTCTTTACAATGAGCAGTTCTTC.